The next 27 T cell receptor beta chains were all read from a single sample in a study of OX40 agonist ivuxolimab in advanced cancers. Data came from immunoSEQ multiplex PCR; TCRdb stores just in-frame clones and leaves some out. This table holds 55,000 to 60,000 clones, 88% found once. The sequencing here drew on CD4+ or CD8+ T cells sorted from blood, taken in a trial of the OX40 agonist ivuxolimab. The receptor source for this set is an adult with an advanced solid tumor such as melanoma, head and neck, liver or kidney cancer.

V and J are TRBV19 and TRBJ1-1; D is ambiguous. V shed 6 bases and J shed 0 bases, with 14 bases lying between them. In germline, CDR1 is LNHDA, CDR2 SQIVND (reference sequence). There are 15 residues in the CDR3. The CDR3, as DNA: TGTGCCAGTAGGTCTGATCACCTTTTGAACACTGAAGCTTTCTTT. Translation gives CASRSDHLLNTEAFF.

CDR3 sequence (DNA): TGCGCCAGCAGCCAAGTCTCCGGCTACAATGAGCAGTTCTTC. Residues: CASSQVSGYNEQFF. The chain uses TRBV4-1 and TRBJ2-1; unclear D gene. Germline V gives CDR1 MGHRA, CDR2 YSYEKL. The V gene lost 1 base and the J gene lost 3 bases, with 7 bases spanning the gap. There are 14 residues in the CDR3.

The chain is built from TRBV5-4 and TRBJ1-5; D not certain. Germline loops: CDR1 SGHNT, CDR2 YYREEE (reference sequence). The CDR3 covers 13 residues. The germline V and J ends were trimmed by 2 bases and 1 base, with 4 bases remaining between them. This chain's CDR3 is CASSFNSNQPQHF. Here the CDR3 DNA reads TGTGCCAGCAGCTTCAACAGCAATCAGCCCCAGCATTTT.

This chain joins TRBV28 and TRBJ2-3, with 12 positions matching TRBD1. Trimming cost V 6 bases and J 5 bases; bases outside gene matches: 12. Germline CDR1 MDHEN, CDR2 SYDVKM. The CDR3 contains 17 residues. This chain's CDR3 is CASSPLPGQGAGDTQYF. CDR3 in DNA: TGTGCCAGCAGCCCGCTCCCGGGACAGGGGGCCGGAGATACGCAGTATTTT.

The genes are TRBV28 and TRBJ2-2; D is possibly TRBD2 (5 bases). V was cut by 6 bases and J by 2 bases, with 10 bases left in between. CDR1 and CDR2 (germline): MDHEN, SYDVKM. This CDR3 is 14 amino acids long. CDR3 residues: CASRRTDNTGELFF. CDR3 nucleotides: TGTGCCAGCAGACGGACTGACAACACCGGGGAGCTGTTTTTT.

The chain combines TRBV19 with TRBJ2-2, with 14 bases that match TRBD2. Trimming removed 4 bases from V and 6 bases from J; junction bases left unmatched: 10. Germline loops: CDR1 LNHDA, CDR2 SQIVND (reference sequence). This CDR3 has 18 residues. The CDR3 bases are TGTGCCAGTAGTAGACCCGGCCCGGGACTAGCGGGAGCCGGGGAGCTGTTTTTT. This encodes CASSRPGPGLAGAGELFF. The entire variable domain, with the rest obtained from reference TRBV19 and TRBJ2-2, is as follows: DGGITQSPKYLFRKEGQNVTLSCEQNLNHDAMYWYRQDPGQGLRLIYYSQIVNDFQKGDIAEGYSVSREKKESFPLTVTSAQKNPTAFYLCASSRPGPGLAGAGELFFGEGSRLTVL.

By share, this clone ranks as medium-sized. This chain links TRBV19 with TRBJ1-1, with D possibly matching TRBD1 (5 bases). CDR3 length equals 14 residues. Germline V CDR1 and CDR2: LNHDA, SQIVND (reference sequence). V was pared by 5 bases and J by 7 bases, with 17 bases between. The CDR3 DNA is TGTGCCAGTAGTCCCGGGACCACAACAATTGAAGCTTTCTTT. Protein product: CASSPGTTTIEAFF.

The gene calls are TRBV10-3 and TRBJ2-1, with TRBD1 matching over 8 bases. Germline V lookup: CDR1 ENHRY, CDR2 SYGVKD. The CDR3 runs 13 residues. Losses at the gene ends were 11 bases for V and 0 bases for J; bases not matched to a gene: 3. CDR3 coding DNA: TGTGCCGGGGGGACAGGCTCCTACAATGAGCAGTTCTTC. Protein product: CAGGTGSYNEQFF.

This chain joins TRBV4-3 and TRBJ2-5; TRBD1 is a possible D gene (5 bases). The V gene's germline CDR1 is LGHNA and CDR2 YSLEER. The CDR3 sequence is 15 residues long. The V and J ends lost 0 bases and 2 bases respectively, with 10 bases between them. The CDR3 nucleotides read TGCGCCAGCAGCCAAGATATACAGGTACAAGAGACCCAGTACTTC. Residues: CASSQDIQVQETQYF.

The chain combines TRBV2 with TRBJ1-6; possible D gene TRBD1, 5 bases. Per germline, CDR1 SNHLY and CDR2 FYNNEI. Trimming removed 4 bases from V and 5 bases from J, with 9 bases in between. The CDR3 has 14 residues. The CDR3 DNA reads as TGTGCCAGCAGTGGGACAAGTAATAATTCACCCCTCCACTTT. Translation gives CASSGTSNNSPLHF. Full variable domain (missing parts from reference TRBV2 and TRBJ1-6): EPEVTQTPSHQVTQMGQEVILRCVPISNHLYFYWYRQILGQKVEFLVSFYNNEISEKSEIFDDQFSVERPDGSNFTLKIRSTKLEDSAMYFCASSGTSNNSPLHFGNGTRLTVT.

V and J are TRBV27 and TRBJ2-2; D is uncertain. The CDR3 runs 13 residues. The germline CDR1 and CDR2 sequences are MNHEY and SMNVEV (reference sequence). Trimming shortened V by 0 bases and J by 7 bases, and 6 bases separated the two germline ends. The CDR3 region has the DNA TGTGCCAGCAGTTTATCTGTCCTCGGGGAGCTGTTTTTT. Its protein product is CASSLSVLGELFF.

This chain connects TRBV18 to TRBJ1-2; TRBD1 might be the D (6 bases). The CDR3 consists of 15 residues. V gave up 6 bases and J gave up 0 bases, with 14 bases separating them. The germline gives CDR1 KGHSH, CDR2 LQKENI. CDR3 sequence (DNA): TGTGCCAGCTCCCCTGGACAGCTCTCTAACTATGGCTACACCTTC. Translation: CASSPGQLSNYGYTF.

The chain couples TRBV30 to TRBJ1-5; D is undetermined. Deletions cut 3 bases from V and 5 bases from J, with 17 bases between. The CDR3 has 15 amino acids. Germline lookup yields CDR1 GTSNPN and CDR2 SVGIG (reference sequence). CDR3 region: CAWSASITADQPQHF. In DNA, the CDR3 is TGTGCCTGGAGCGCCTCAATTACGGCGGATCAGCCCCAGCATTTT.

This rearrangement joins TRBV7-9 to TRBJ1-4; unclear D gene. Germline lookup yields CDR1 SEHNR and CDR2 FQNEAQ (reference sequence). The ends were cut back, 3 bases at V and 7 bases at J, with 15 bases in the middle. CDR3 length: 15 amino acids. CDR3 loop: CASSLYGSSGEKLFF. CDR3 nucleotide sequence: TGTGCCAGCAGCTTGTACGGGTCTTCTGGTGAAAAACTGTTTTTT.

Comments on this clone: The junction shows a germline mismatch at one end, possibly a read error. The V gene is TRBV7-9, the J gene TRBJ2-7; D is undetermined. Germline loops: CDR1 SEHNR, CDR2 FQNEAQ (reference sequence). The CDR3 contains 12 residues. CDR3 sequence reads: CASSLDESLRSF. The CDR3 nucleotides read TGTGCCAGCAGCTTAGACGAGTCCCTTAGGAGCTTC.

J is TRBJ1-2 and V is TRBV5-1, with no clear D. The CDR3 consists of 15 residues. Germline CDR1 is SGHRS and CDR2 is YFSETQ. Trimming left V 0 bases short and J 2 bases short, with 11 bases between. The CDR3 spells CASSLVSDSNYGYTF. Written as DNA, the CDR3 is TGCGCCAGCAGCTTGGTGTCAGACTCCAACTATGGCTACACCTTC.

The chain has TRBV5-1 and TRBJ2-3; D not certain. Germline-derived CDR1 and CDR2 are SGHRS and YFSETQ. Trimming took off 4 bases at V and 3 bases at J, with 6 bases between the two ends. The CDR3 consists of 12 residues. The CDR3 nucleotides read TGCGCCAGCAGCCCGAATACAGATACGCAGTATTTT. It encodes CASSPNTDTQYF.

The chain carries TRBV7-8 and TRBJ1-1; 7 positions match TRBD1. Looked up from germline, CDR1 is SGHVS and CDR2 is FQNEAQ. The junction had 21 bases not matched to a gene; V was cut back by 5 bases and J by 6 bases. The CDR3 runs to 18 residues. CDR3 bases: TGTGCCAGCAGCCGAGTCCTTGGGACAGCCCGAAGGGGCTCTGAAGCTTTCTTT. Its protein is CASSRVLGTARRGSEAFF.

The genes are TRBV2 and TRBJ2-3; 14 nucleotides align to TRBD2. Germline V gene sequence: CDR1 SNHLY, CDR2 FYNNEI. The CDR3 length is 17 residues. Trimming removed 3 bases from V and 14 bases from J; junction bases left unmatched: 16. CDR3 in amino acids: CASSDPRGTSGGRLPYF. Here the CDR3 DNA reads TGTGCCAGCAGTGATCCCCGAGGGACTAGCGGGGGACGACTCCCGTATTTT.

V is TRBV6-1 and J is TRBJ2-7; 9 bases match TRBD1. Germline-derived CDR1 and CDR2 are MNHNS and SASEGT. The J segment lost 0 bases and the V segment lost 0 bases, leaving 6 bases of the junction unmatched. This CDR3 is built from 17 residues. The CDR3 reads CASSEAPSGQGSYEQYF. Here the CDR3 DNA reads TGTGCCAGCAGTGAAGCCCCCTCGGGACAGGGCTCCTACGAGCAGTACTTC.

V is TRBV4-3 and J is TRBJ2-7; D gene unclear. Trimming pared 3 bases from V and 4 bases from J, leaving 19 bases between. Germline V gene data show CDR1 as LGHNA and CDR2 as YSLEER. The CDR3 spans 16 residues. DNA of the CDR3: TGCGCCAGCAGCCAGTACGCGACTTCGGCGAATTACGAGCAGTACTTC. Protein product: CASSQYATSANYEQYF.

This chain uses TRBV29-1 with TRBJ2-1; 12 bases map to TRBD2. CDR1 is SQVTM and CDR2 is ANQGSEA in the germline V gene. Trimming took 6 bases from V and 8 from J; bases not matched to a gene: 11. This CDR3 region has 15 residues. The CDR3 spells CSVASGLAGIDEQFF. As DNA, the CDR3 is TGCAGCGTCGCCTCTGGACTAGCGGGAATCGATGAGCAGTTCTTC.

The chain employs TRBV18 and TRBJ1-5, with 7 positions matching TRBD1. The CDR3 has 15 amino acids. The germline gives CDR1 KGHSH, CDR2 LQKENI. V shed 4 bases and J 5 bases; nucleotides not matched to a gene: 8. The CDR3 reads CASSLLGGDDQPQHF. DNA for the CDR3: TGTGCCAGCTCACTATTAGGGGGCGACGATCAGCCCCAGCATTTT. The entire variable domain, with the rest obtained from reference TRBV18 and TRBJ1-5, is as follows: NAGVMQNPRHLVRRRGQEARLRCSPMKGHSHVYWYRQLPEEGLKFMVYLQKENIIDESGMPKERFSAEFPKEGPSILRIQQVVRGDSAAYFCASSLLGGDDQPQHFGDGTRLSIL.

In nucleotides, the CDR3 is TGTGCCATTAGTCCGGGACAGGGGGGTGAAAAACTGTTTTTT. Its protein product is CAISPGQGGEKLFF. J is TRBJ1-4 and V is TRBV6-1, with TRBD1 matching over 11 bases. V trimming: 10 bases; J trimming: 7 bases; junction bases outside the gene matches: 8. The CDR3 covers 14 residues. Germline CDR1 MNHNS, CDR2 SASEGT.

The V gene is TRBV6-5, the J gene TRBJ2-5, with TRBD1 identical over 8 bases. This CDR3 contains 14 residues. Losses at the gene ends were 5 bases for V and 0 bases for J; bases not matched to a gene: 2. Per the germline V gene, CDR1 is MNHEY and CDR2 is SVGAGI. The CDR3 is CASSGTGNQETQYF. CDR3 bases: TGTGCCAGCAGTGGGACAGGCAACCAAGAGACCCAGTACTTC.

V is TRBV2 and J is TRBJ2-7; weak D call: TRBD1 (6 bases). This CDR3 region has 12 residues. With 5 bases removed from V and 6 bases from J, the gap between germline ends came to 11 bases. Germline CDR1 reads SNHLY; CDR2 reads FYNNEI. CDR3 sequence: CASSLQGIEQYF. CDR3 nucleotide sequence: TGTGCCAGCAGTCTACAGGGAATCGAGCAGTACTTC.

This clone occurred a few times. This sequence joins TRBV5-6 and TRBJ2-7; D is unclear. From germline, CDR1 is SGHDT and CDR2 YYEEEE. V dropped 1 base and J dropped 2 bases, with 4 bases sitting between them. CDR3 length: 12 residues. DNA for the CDR3: TGTGCCAGCAGCTTGCTCGCCTACGAGCAGTACTTC. Its protein product is CASSLLAYEQYF. Complete variable domain (other parts from reference TRBV5-6 and TRBJ2-7): DAGVTQSPTHLIKTRGQQVTLRCSPKSGHDTVSWYQQALGQGPQFIFQYYEEEERQRGNFPDRFSGHQFPNYSSELNVNALLLGDSALYLCASSLLAYEQYFGPGTRLTVT.